The clone carrying this T cell receptor beta chain was observed many times. The data are from a study of spatial heterogeneity in lung cancer. One entry per CDR3 protein results from TCRdb running MiXCR on the 5' RACE reads. The sample records approximately 4,000 distinct CDR3 sequences, less than 10% being singletons. The time point denotes: sample taken at primary tumor resection. No cells were sorted before sequencing. The whole RNA sequenced was extracted from tumor, nontumor lung or frozen PBMC. The CDR3 is 16 residues long. The trim removed 6 bases at V and 8 bases at J, leaving 14 bases unmatched.

This chain links TRBV12-3 or TRBV12-4 with TRBJ2-1; TRBD1 matches 9 bases. The sequenced sample was PBMCs, obtained at surgery. This clonotype was sampled from a female donor with early-stage non-small cell lung cancer. The CDR3 sequence: CASSPSPGQGYHEQFF. In nucleotides, the CDR3 is TGTGCCAGCAGCCCCTCCCCGGGACAGGGCTATCATGAGCAGTTCTTC.